This T cell receptor (beta chain) was captured by sequencing in a study of blood T cell repertoires in COVID-19. Study details: T cells, B-cell-depleted T cells, or PBMCs provided the cDNA or gDNA that served as material.

Using immunoSEQ multiplex PCR, the repertoire was profiled, and TCRdb retains in-frame clones only, with some absent. This sample has around 140,000 clones, with about 81% found just once. This clone was recorded only once. The source of this sequence is a man between 40 and 49 years old with acute COVID-19. Sequencing input: PBMCs or T cells enriched from blood (not recorded which).

CDR3 DNA: TGCGCCAGCAGCAGGGGACAAGAGACCCAGTACTTC. Residues: CASSRGQETQYF. The chain uses TRBV5-1 and TRBJ2-5, with a tentative D call TRBD1 (5 bases). V gave up 4 bases and J gave up 2 bases, with 6 bases separating them. CDR3 length equals 12 residues. Per germline, CDR1 SGHRS and CDR2 YFSETQ.